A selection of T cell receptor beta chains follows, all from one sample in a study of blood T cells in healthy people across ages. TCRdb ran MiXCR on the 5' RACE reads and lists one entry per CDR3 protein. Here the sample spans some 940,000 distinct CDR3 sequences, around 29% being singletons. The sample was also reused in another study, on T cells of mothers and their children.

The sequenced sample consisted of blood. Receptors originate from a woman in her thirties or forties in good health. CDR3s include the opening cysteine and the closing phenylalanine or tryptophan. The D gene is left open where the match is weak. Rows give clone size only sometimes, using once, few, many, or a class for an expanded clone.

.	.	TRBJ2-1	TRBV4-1	CASSKLADSYNEQFF	TGCGCCAGCAGCAAGCTAGCAGATTCCTACAATGAGCAGTTCTTC
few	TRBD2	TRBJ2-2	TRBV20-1	CSASNREAGTGELFF	TGCAGTGCATCCAACCGGGAGGCGGGCACCGGGGAGCTGTTTTTT
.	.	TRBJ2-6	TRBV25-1	CASSGSQGGGANVLTF	TGTGCCAGCAGTGGATCACAGGGTGGCGGGGCCAACGTCCTGACTTTC
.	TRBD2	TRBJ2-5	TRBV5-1	CASSAPGRGTQYF	TGCGCCAGCAGCGCCCCAGGGAGGGGGACCCAGTACTTC
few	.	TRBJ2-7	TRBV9	CASSGSFGEQYF	TGTGCCAGCAGCGGGAGTTTTGGCGAGCAGTACTTC
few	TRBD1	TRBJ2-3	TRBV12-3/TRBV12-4	CASRVGTGMTDTQYF	TGTGCCAGCAGAGTCGGGACAGGGATGACAGATACGCAGTATTTT
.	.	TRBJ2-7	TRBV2	CTSLIRDSYEQYF	TGTACCAGCCTTATCAGGGACTCCTACGAGCAGTACTTC
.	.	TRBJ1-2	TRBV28	CASSLAQIYGYTF	TGTGCCAGCAGTTTGGCTCAGATCTATGGCTACACCTTC
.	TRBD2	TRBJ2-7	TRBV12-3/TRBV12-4	CASSLAGGTREQYF	TGTGCCAGCAGTTTGGCGGGGGGGACGCGCGAGCAGTACTTC
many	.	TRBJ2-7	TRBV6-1	CASSQGFGQSYEQYF	TGTGCCAGCAGTCAGGGTTTCGGGCAGTCCTACGAGCAGTACTTC
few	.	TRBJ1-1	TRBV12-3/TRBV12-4	CASSLAPWAEAFF	TGTGCCAGCAGTTTAGCCCCGTGGGCCGAAGCTTTCTTT
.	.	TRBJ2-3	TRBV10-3	CAISAPVADTQYF	TGTGCCATCAGTGCGCCGGTAGCAGATACGCAGTATTTT
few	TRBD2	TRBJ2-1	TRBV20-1	CSARGGQAGAYNEQFF	TGCAGTGCTAGAGGGGGACAAGCGGGGGCATACAATGAGCAGTTCTTC
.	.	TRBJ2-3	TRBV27	CASSFFQGDTQYF	TGTGCCAGCAGTTTTTTTCAAGGAGATACGCAGTATTTT
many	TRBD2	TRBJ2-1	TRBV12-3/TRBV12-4	CASSLSASGYNEQFF	TGTGCCAGCAGTTTATCGGCTAGCGGGTACAATGAGCAGTTCTTC